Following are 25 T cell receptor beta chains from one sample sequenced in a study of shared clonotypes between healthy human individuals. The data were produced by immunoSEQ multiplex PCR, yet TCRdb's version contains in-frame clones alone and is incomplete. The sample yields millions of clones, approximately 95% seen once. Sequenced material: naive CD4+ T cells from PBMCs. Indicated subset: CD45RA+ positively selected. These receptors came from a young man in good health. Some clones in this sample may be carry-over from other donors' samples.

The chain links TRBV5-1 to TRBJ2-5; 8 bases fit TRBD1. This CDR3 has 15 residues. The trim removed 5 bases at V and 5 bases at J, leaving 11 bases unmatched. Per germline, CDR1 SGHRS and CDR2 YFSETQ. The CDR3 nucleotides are TGCGCCAGCAGGTTCGACAGGGGTTCGGGGGAGACCCAGTACTTC. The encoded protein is CASRFDRGSGETQYF. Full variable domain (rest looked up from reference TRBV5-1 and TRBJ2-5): KAGVTQTPRYLIKTRGQQVTLSCSPISGHRSVSWYQQTPGQGLQFLFEYFSETQRNKGNFPGRFSGRQFSNSRSEMNVSTLELGDSALYLCASRFDRGSGETQYFGPGTRLLVL.

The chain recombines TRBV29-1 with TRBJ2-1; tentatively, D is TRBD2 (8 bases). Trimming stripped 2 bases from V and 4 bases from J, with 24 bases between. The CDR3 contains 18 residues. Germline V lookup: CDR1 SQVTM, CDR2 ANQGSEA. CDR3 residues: CSVESRDSAGGRYNEQFF. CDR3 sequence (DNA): TGCAGCGTTGAATCACGGGACAGCGCGGGCGGGAGGTACAATGAGCAGTTCTTC.

The CDR3 is CSAASGQTYEQYF. The CDR3 DNA follows: TGCAGCGCTGCCTCAGGACAGACCTACGAGCAGTACTTC. This chain links TRBV29-1 with TRBJ2-7; the D gene is possibly TRBD1 (6 bases). The V end lost 7 bases, the J end lost 2 bases, and 15 bases lay between the germline ends. The CDR3 length is 13 residues. Germline V gene data show CDR1 as SQVTM and CDR2 as ANQGSEA.

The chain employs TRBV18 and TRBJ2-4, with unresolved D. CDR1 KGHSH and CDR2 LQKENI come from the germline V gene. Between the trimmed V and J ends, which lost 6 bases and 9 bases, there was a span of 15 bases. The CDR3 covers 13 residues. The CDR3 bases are TGTGCCAGCTCCCGCCCTCCCTCGGGCATTCAGTACTTC. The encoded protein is CASSRPPSGIQYF.

CDR3: CASSLAPTDNEQFF. The DNA of the CDR3 is TGTGCCAGCAGCTTAGCCCCTACGGACAATGAGCAGTTCTTC. This chain uses TRBV11-1 with TRBJ2-1; D is uncertain. The CDR3 runs 14 residues. Germline lookup yields CDR1 SGHAT and CDR2 FQDESV (reference sequence). V was pared by 0 bases and J by 5 bases, with 8 bases between. The full variable domain, rest sourced from reference TRBV11-1 and TRBJ2-1, is EAEVAQSPRYKITEKSQAVAFWCDPISGHATLYWYRQILGQGPELLVQFQDESVVDDSQLPKDRFSAERLKGVDSTLKIQPAELGDSAMYLCASSLAPTDNEQFFGPGTRLTVL.

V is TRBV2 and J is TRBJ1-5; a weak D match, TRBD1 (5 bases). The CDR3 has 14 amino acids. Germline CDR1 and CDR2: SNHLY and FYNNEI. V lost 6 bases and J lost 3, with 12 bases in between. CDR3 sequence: CASREQGLNQPQHF. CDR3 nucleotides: TGTGCCAGCAGGGAGCAGGGCCTCAATCAGCCCCAGCATTTT.

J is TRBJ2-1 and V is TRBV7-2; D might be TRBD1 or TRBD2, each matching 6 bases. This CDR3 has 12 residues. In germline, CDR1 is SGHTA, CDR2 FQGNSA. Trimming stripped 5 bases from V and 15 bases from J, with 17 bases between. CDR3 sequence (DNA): TGTGCCAGCAGCCGCGACTGGGGGGCCGGGTTCTTC. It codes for CASSRDWGAGFF.

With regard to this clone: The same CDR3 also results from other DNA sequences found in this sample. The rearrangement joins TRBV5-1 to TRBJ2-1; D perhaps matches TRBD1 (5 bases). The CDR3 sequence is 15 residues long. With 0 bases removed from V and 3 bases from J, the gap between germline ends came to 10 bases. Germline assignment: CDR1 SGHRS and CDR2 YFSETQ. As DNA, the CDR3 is TGCGCCAGCAGCTTGGGGGGCAGTCTCTACAATGAGCAGTTCTTC. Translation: CASSLGGSLYNEQFF.

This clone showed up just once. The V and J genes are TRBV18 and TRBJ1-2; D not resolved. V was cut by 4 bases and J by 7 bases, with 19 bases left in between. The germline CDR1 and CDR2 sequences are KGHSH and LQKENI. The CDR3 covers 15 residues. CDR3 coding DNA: TGTGCCAGCTCACGAACCCGGCATTTGTGGCGTGGCTACACCTTC. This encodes CASSRTRHLWRGYTF.

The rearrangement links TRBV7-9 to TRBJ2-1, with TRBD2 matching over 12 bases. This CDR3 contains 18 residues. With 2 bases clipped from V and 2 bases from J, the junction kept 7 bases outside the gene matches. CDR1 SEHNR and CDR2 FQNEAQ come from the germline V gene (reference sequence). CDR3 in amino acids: CASSLRLAGGGTYNEQFF. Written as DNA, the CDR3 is TGTGCCAGCAGCTTACGTCTAGCGGGAGGGGGCACCTACAATGAGCAGTTCTTC.

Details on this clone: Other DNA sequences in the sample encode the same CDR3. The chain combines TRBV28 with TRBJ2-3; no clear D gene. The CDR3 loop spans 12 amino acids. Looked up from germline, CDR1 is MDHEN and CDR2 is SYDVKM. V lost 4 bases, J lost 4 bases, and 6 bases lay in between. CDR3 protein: CASSSRSDTQYF. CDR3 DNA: TGTGCCAGCAGTTCCAGATCAGATACGCAGTATTTT.

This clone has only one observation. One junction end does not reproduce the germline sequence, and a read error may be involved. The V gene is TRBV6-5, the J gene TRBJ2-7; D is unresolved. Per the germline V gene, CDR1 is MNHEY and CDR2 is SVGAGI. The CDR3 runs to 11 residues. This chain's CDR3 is CASRNSNEQYF. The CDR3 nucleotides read TGTGCCAGCAGGAACTCCAACGAGCAGTACTTC.

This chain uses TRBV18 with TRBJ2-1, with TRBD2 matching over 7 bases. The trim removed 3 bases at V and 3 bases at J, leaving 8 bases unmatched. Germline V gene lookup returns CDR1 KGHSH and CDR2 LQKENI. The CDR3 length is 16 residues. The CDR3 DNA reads TGTGCCAGCTCACCCCGAGGGAGGGAGGTCTACAATGAGCAGTTCTTC. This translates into CASSPRGREVYNEQFF.

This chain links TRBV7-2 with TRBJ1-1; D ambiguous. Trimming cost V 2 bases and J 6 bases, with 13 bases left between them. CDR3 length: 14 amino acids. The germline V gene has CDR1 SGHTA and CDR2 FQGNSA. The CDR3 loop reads CASSLNSRGAEAFF. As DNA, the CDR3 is TGTGCCAGCAGCTTAAACTCCCGGGGTGCTGAAGCTTTCTTT.

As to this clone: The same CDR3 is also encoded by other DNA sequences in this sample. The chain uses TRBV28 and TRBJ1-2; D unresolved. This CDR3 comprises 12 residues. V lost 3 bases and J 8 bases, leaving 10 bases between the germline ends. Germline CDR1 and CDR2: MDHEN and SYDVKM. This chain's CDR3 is CASSFRVGGYTF. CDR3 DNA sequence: TGTGCCAGCAGTTTCCGGGTAGGCGGCTACACCTTC.

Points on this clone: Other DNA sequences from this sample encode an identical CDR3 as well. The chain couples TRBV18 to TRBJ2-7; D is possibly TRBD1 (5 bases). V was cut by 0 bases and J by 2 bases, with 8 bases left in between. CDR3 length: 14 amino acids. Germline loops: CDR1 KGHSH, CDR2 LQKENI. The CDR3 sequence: CASSPPQGAYEQYF. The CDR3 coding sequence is TGTGCCAGCTCACCACCCCAGGGTGCCTACGAGCAGTACTTC.

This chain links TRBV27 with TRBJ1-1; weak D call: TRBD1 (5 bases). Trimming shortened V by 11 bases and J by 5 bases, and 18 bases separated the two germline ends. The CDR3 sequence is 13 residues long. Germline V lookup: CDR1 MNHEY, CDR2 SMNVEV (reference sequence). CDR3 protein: CAAQPRERTEAFF. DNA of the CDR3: TGTGCCGCCCAACCCAGGGAGAGGACTGAAGCTTTCTTT.

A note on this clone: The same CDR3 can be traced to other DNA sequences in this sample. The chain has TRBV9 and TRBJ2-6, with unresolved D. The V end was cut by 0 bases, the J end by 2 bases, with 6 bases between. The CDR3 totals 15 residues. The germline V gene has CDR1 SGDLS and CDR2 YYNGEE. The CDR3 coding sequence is TGTGCCAGCAGCGTAGGAGGAGCTGGGGCCAACGTCCTGACTTTC. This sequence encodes CASSVGGAGANVLTF.

CDR3 sequence: CTGGGETQYF. The CDR3 coding sequence is TGCACCGGGGGCGGTGAGACCCAGTACTTC. The chain couples TRBV29-1 to TRBJ2-5, with D possibly being TRBD1 or TRBD2 (6 bases each). The CDR3 has 10 residues. CDR1 is SQVTM, CDR2 ANQGSEA, per germline. The full variable domain, with the rest looked up from reference TRBV29-1 and TRBJ2-5, is SAVISQKPSRDICQRGTSLTIQCQVDSQVTMMFWYRQQPGQSLTLIATANQGSEATYESGFVIDKFPISRPNLTFSTLTVSNMSPEDSSIYLCTGGGETQYFGPGTRLLVL.

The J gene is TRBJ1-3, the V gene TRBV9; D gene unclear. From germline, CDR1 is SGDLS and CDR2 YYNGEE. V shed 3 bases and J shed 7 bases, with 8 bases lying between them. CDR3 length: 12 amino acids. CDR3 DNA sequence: TGTGCCAGCAGCGCGCGGACGAACACCATATATTTT. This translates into CASSARTNTIYF.

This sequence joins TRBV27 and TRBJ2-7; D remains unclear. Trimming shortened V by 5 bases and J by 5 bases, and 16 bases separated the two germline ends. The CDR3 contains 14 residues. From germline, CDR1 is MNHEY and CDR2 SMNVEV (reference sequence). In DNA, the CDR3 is TGTGCCAGCAGTCCACCTAACCGGTTTAACGAGCAGTACTTC. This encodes CASSPPNRFNEQYF.

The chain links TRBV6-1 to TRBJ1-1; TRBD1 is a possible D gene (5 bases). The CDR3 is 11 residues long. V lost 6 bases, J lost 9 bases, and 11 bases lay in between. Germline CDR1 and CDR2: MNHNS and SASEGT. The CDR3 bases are TGTGCCAGCAGGTTGGACATCCAAGCTTTCTTT. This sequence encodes CASRLDIQAFF.

CDR3 protein: CASSSPVLSYTGELFF. CDR3 DNA: TGTGCCAGCAGTTCCCCGGTTCTATCTTACACCGGGGAGCTGTTTTTT. The genes are TRBV28 and TRBJ2-2; D ambiguous. In germline, CDR1 is MDHEN, CDR2 SYDVKM. The CDR3 is made up of 16 amino acids. V dropped 4 bases and J dropped 3 bases, with 15 bases sitting between them.

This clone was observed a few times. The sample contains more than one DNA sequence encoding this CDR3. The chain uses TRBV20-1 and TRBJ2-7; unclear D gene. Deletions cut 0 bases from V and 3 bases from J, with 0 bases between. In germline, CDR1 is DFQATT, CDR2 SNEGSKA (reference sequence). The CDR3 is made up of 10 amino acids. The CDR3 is CSARDYEQYF. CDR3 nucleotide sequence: TGCAGTGCTAGAGACTACGAGCAGTACTTC.

The DNA for the CDR3 is TGTGCCAGCAGCGGACAGGGGGAAACGAACACCGGGGAGCTGTTTTTT. Translation gives CASSGQGETNTGELFF. The J gene is TRBJ2-2, the V gene TRBV11-3; 10 bases are a match to TRBD1. This CDR3 comprises 16 residues. Germline V gene lookup returns CDR1 SGHNT and CDR2 YENEEA. Trimming removed 5 bases from V and 0 bases from J; junction bases left unmatched: 3. Full variable domain (rest looked up from reference TRBV11-3 and TRBJ2-2): EAGVVQSPRYKIIEKKQPVAFWCNPISGHNTLYWYLQNLGQGPELLIRYENEEAVDDSQLPKDRFSAERLKGVDSTLKIQPAELGDSAVYLCASSGQGETNTGELFFGEGSRLTVL.